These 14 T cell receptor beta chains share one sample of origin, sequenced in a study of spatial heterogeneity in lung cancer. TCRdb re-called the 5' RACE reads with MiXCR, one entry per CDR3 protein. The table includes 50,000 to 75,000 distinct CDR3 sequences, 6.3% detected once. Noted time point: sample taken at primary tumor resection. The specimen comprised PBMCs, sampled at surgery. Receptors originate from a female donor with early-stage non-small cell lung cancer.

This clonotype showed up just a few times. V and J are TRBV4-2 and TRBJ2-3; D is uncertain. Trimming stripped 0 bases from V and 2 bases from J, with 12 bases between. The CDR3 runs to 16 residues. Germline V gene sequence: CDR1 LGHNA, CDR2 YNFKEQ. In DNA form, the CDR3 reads TGTGCCAGCAGCCAAGATATGCGAGACTCCACAGATACGCAGTATTTT. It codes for CASSQDMRDSTDTQYF.

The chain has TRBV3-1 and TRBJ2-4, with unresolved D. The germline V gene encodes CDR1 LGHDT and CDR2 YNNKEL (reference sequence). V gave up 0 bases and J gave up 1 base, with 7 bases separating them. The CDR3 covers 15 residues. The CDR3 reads CASSQDLGAKNIQYF. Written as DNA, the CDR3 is TGTGCCAGCAGCCAAGATTTGGGGGCCAAAAACATTCAGTACTTC.

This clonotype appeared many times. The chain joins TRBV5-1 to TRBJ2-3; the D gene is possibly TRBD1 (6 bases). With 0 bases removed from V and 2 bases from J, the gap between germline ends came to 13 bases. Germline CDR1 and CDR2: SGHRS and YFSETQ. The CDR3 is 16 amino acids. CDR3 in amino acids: CASSLGVGQITDTQYF. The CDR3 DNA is TGCGCCAGCAGCTTGGGGGTCGGACAGATCACAGATACGCAGTATTTT.

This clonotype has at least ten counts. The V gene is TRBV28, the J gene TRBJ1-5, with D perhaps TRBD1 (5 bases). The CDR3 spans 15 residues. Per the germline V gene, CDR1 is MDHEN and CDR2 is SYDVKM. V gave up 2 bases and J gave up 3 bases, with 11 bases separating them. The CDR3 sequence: CASSLVRDFNQPQHF. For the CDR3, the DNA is TGTGCCAGCAGTTTAGTCAGGGACTTCAATCAGCCCCAGCATTTT.

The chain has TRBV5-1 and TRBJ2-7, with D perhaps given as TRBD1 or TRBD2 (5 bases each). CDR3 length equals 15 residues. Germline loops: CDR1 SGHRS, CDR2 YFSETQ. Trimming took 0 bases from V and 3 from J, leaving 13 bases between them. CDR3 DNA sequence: TGCGCCAGCAGCTTGGAAGGGACGGTGGGCTACGAGCAGTACTTC. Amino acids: CASSLEGTVGYEQYF.

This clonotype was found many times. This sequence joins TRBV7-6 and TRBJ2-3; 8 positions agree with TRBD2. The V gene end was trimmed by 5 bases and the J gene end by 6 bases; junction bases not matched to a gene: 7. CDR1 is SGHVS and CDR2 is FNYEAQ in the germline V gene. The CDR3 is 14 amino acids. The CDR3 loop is CASSPRTSPDTQYF. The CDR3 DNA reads TGTGCCAGCAGCCCCCGGACTAGCCCGGATACGCAGTATTTT.

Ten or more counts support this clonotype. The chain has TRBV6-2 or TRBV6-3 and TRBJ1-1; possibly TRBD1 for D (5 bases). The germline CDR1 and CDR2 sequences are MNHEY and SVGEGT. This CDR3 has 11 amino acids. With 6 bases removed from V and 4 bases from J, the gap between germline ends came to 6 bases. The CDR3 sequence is CASSGGTEAFF. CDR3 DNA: TGTGCCAGCAGCGGGGGCACTGAAGCTTTCTTT.

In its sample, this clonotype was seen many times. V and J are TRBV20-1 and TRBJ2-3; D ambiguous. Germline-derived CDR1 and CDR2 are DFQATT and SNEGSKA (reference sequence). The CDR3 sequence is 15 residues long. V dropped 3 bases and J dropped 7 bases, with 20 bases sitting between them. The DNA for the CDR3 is TGCAGTGCTAGCCCTGGGAAGGGTCCCTCCTATACGCAGTATTTT. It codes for CSASPGKGPSYTQYF.

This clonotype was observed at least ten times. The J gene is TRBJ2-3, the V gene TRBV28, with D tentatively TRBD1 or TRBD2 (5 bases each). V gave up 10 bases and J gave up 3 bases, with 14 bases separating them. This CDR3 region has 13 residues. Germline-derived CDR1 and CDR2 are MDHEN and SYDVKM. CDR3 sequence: CATGDRLTDTQYF. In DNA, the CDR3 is TGTGCCACCGGAGACAGACTAACAGATACGCAGTATTTT.

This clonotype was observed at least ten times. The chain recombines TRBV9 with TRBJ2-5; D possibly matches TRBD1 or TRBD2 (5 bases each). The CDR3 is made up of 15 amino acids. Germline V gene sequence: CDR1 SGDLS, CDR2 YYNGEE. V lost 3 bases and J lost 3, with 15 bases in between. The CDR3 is CASSAGPGYEETQYF. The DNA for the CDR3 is TGTGCCAGCAGCGCGGGACCAGGGTACGAAGAGACCCAGTACTTC.

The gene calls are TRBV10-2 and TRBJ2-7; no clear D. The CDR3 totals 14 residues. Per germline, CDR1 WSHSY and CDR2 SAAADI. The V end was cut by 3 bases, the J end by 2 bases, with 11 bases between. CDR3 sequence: CASSDSGGAYEQYF. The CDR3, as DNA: TGCGCCAGCAGTGATTCAGGTGGAGCCTACGAGCAGTACTTC.

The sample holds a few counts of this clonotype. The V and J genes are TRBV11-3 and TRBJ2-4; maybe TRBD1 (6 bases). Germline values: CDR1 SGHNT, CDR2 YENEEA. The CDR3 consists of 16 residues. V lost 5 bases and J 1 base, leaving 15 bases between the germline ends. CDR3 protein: CASSPEGVLAKNIQYF. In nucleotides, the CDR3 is TGTGCCAGCAGCCCCGAGGGGGTCTTGGCCAAAAACATTCAGTACTTC.

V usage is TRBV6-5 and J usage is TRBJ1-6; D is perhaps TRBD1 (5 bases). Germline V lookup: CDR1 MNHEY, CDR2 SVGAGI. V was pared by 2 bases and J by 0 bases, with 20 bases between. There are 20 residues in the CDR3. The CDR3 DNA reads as TGTGCCAGCAGTTACGCCCCGGGGGAGGGCATTAGCTCCTATAATTCACCCCTCCACTTT. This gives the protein CASSYAPGEGISSYNSPLHF.

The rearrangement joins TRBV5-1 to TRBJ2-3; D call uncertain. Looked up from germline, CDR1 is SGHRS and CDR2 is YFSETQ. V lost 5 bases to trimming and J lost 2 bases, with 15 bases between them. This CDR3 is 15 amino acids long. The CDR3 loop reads CASRPGSAATDTQYF. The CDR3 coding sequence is TGCGCCAGCAGGCCCGGGTCCGCGGCCACAGATACGCAGTATTTT.